The clone carrying this T cell receptor (beta chain) appeared many times. The data belong to a study of T-cell reconstitution after alpha-beta-depleted transplantation in children. In germline, CDR1 is SGHDT, CDR2 YYEEEE. CDR3 length: 17 amino acids. The junction had 6 bases not matched to a gene; V was cut back by 4 bases and J by 0 bases. Construction of the TCRbeta library involved unique molecular identifiers. TCRdb analysed the PCR reads with MiXCR anew, one entry per CDR3 protein. The sample holds around 200,000 distinct CDR3 sequences; about 6.3% are singletons and the top ten take about 3%. The specimen was PBMCs from the stem cell graft donor, collected from the stem cell graft. The chain couples TRBV5-6 to TRBJ2-6; 8 positions agree with TRBD1. This receptor was identified in a human donor who donated a stem cell graft to a child with Wiskott-Aldrich syndrome. The CDR3 here is CASSATGGPSGANVLTF. CDR3 bases: TGTGCCAGCAGCGCAACAGGGGGTCCCTCTGGGGCCAACGTCCTGACTTTC.